The 18 T cell receptor beta chains below all came from one sample that was sequenced in a study of cytomegalovirus exposure and HLA in healthy donors. Profiling relied on immunoSEQ multiplex PCR, and the TCRdb table lists in-frame clones only, not all of them. Here the sample spans a few hundred thousand clones, 85% to 90% being singletons. The sample taken for sequencing was PBMCs. These receptor sequences come from a woman between 18 and 30 years old in good health and CMV-seronegative.

The V call is TRBV6-1, the J call TRBJ2-1; TRBD2 matches at 13 bases. Unmatched junction bases numbered 3, after V lost 2 bases and J lost 8 bases. The CDR3 loop spans 15 amino acids. Per the germline V gene, CDR1 is MNHNS and CDR2 is SASEGT. CDR3 nucleotides: TGTGCCAGCAGTGAACAGGGACTAGCGGGATATGAGCAGTTCTTC. As protein: CASSEQGLAGYEQFF.

The rearrangement uses TRBV6-1 and TRBJ2-7, with unresolved D. The germline gives CDR1 MNHNS, CDR2 SASEGT. V shed 6 bases and J shed 2 bases, with 14 bases lying between them. The CDR3 length is 14 residues. The CDR3 spells CASSRRGEAYEQYF. For the CDR3, the DNA is TGTGCCAGCAGCCGAAGAGGAGAAGCCTACGAGCAGTACTTC.

The chain joins TRBV9 to TRBJ2-7; possible D gene TRBD2, 6 bases. CDR1 and CDR2 from the germline V gene are SGDLS and YYNGEE. Trimming took off 0 bases at V and 5 bases at J, with 15 bases between the two ends. The CDR3 runs to 15 residues. This CDR3 reads CASSVGRGRSDEQYF. The CDR3 DNA reads TGTGCCAGCAGCGTAGGGAGGGGTAGGTCGGACGAGCAGTACTTC.

This chain links TRBV19 with TRBJ2-2; 7 nucleotides line up with TRBD1. Germline lookup yields CDR1 LNHDA and CDR2 SQIVND (reference sequence). Trimming at V came to 4 bases and at J to 4 bases, leaving 12 bases not matched to a gene. The CDR3 is made up of 17 amino acids. CDR3 DNA sequence: TGTGCCAGTAGTAGCCCCCGCGAGACAGGGTTCACCGGGGAGCTGTTTTTT. Translated: CASSSPRETGFTGELFF.

The chain links TRBV25-1 to TRBJ1-1; D unresolved. The CDR3 is made up of 15 amino acids. Germline V gives CDR1 MGHDK, CDR2 SYGVNS. The V end lost 0 bases, the J end lost 5 bases, and 13 bases lay between the germline ends. CDR3 nucleotides: TGTGCCAGCAGTGAATACGGGTTAACTCGGACTGAAGCTTTCTTT. Its translation: CASSEYGLTRTEAFF.

The rearrangement uses TRBV25-1 and TRBJ2-7; no definite D call. In germline, CDR1 is MGHDK, CDR2 SYGVNS. This CDR3 is built from 11 residues. V gave up 10 bases and J gave up 2 bases, with 9 bases separating them. This CDR3 reads CATSGPYEQYF. Here the CDR3 DNA reads TGTGCCACCTCAGGCCCCTACGAGCAGTACTTC.

This chain links TRBV28 with TRBJ1-1; possibly TRBD1 for D (6 bases). CDR3 size: 15 residues. Germline V gene lookup returns CDR1 MDHEN and CDR2 SYDVKM. V lost 3 bases and J 0 bases, leaving 11 bases between the germline ends. As DNA, the CDR3 is TGTGCCAGCAGTTTTCTTGACAGGATGAACACTGAAGCTTTCTTT. The encoded protein is CASSFLDRMNTEAFF.

This chain connects TRBV19 to TRBJ2-5; 12 bases fit TRBD1. V lost 11 bases, J lost 7 bases, and 11 bases stayed unmatched. The CDR3 runs 14 residues. CDR1 is LNHDA, CDR2 SQIVND, per germline (reference sequence). CDR3 bases: TGTGCCTGCCGGGACAGGGGGCGCCGAGGGACCCAGTACTTC. The encoded protein is CACRDRGRRGTQYF.

The rearrangement joins TRBV10-3 to TRBJ2-2; TRBD2 might be the D (6 bases). The V end was cut by 0 bases, the J end by 9 bases, with 17 bases between. Germline V gene data show CDR1 as ENHRY and CDR2 as SYGVKD. The CDR3 is made up of 16 amino acids. DNA for the CDR3: TGTGCCATCAGTGAGTCGGGGGGAGCGGATCCCCGGGAGCTGTTTTTT. Its protein is CAISESGGADPRELFF.

V and J are TRBV28 and TRBJ2-5; TRBD2 is a possible D gene (5 bases). This CDR3 is 13 amino acids long. Trimming took off 2 bases at V and 7 bases at J, with 11 bases between the two ends. Germline V gene sequence: CDR1 MDHEN, CDR2 SYDVKM. In DNA, the CDR3 is TGTGCCAGCAGTTTAGCGGGTGTGGTGACCCAGTACTTC. Encoded protein: CASSLAGVVTQYF.

The chain carries TRBV28 and TRBJ2-5; 9 nucleotides match TRBD2. Per the germline V gene, CDR1 is MDHEN and CDR2 is SYDVKM. The J segment lost 5 bases and the V segment lost 3 bases, leaving 7 bases of the junction unmatched. The length of the CDR3 is 15 residues. CDR3 DNA sequence: TGTGCCAGCAGTTTGAGGTTGGCGGGAGGGGAGACCCAGTACTTC. It translates to CASSLRLAGGETQYF. Full variable domain (rest looked up from reference TRBV28 and TRBJ2-5): DVKVTQSSRYLVKRTGEKVFLECVQDMDHENMFWYRQDPGLGLRLIYFSYDVKMKEKGDIPEGYSVSREKKERFSLILESASTNQTSMYLCASSLRLAGGETQYFGPGTRLLVL.

In this sample, this clone turned up once. The rearrangement joins TRBV29-1 to TRBJ1-2, with a tentative D call TRBD1 (5 bases). This CDR3 region has 14 residues. Trimming removed 3 bases at V and 7 bases at J, with 18 bases between. From germline, CDR1 is SQVTM and CDR2 ANQGSEA. The CDR3 here is CSVDKLRGDAGYTF. The CDR3 nucleotides read TGCAGCGTTGATAAACTCCGGGGGGATGCTGGCTACACCTTC. The full variable domain, completed using reference TRBV29-1 and TRBJ1-2, is SAVISQKPSRDICQRGTSLTIQCQVDSQVTMMFWYRQQPGQSLTLIATANQGSEATYESGFVIDKFPISRPNLTFSTLTVSNMSPEDSSIYLCSVDKLRGDAGYTFGSGTRLTVV.

The chain carries TRBV4-1 and TRBJ2-7; perhaps TRBD1 as D (5 bases). The CDR3 length is 15 residues. Germline assignment: CDR1 MGHRA and CDR2 YSYEKL. The ends were cut back, 4 bases at V and 4 bases at J, with 17 bases in the middle. The CDR3 DNA reads TGCGCCAGCAGCCCGACTTGGCAGGGCGCGTACGAGCAGTACTTC. Protein product: CASSPTWQGAYEQYF.

V and J are TRBV11-3 and TRBJ2-1; 12 bases fit TRBD1. Germline values: CDR1 SGHNT, CDR2 YENEEA. The CDR3 is 17 residues long. V shed 0 bases, J shed 9 bases, and the junction held 9 bases outside the gene matches. The CDR3 is CASSLEVGTGGRGEQFF. The CDR3 nucleotides read TGTGCCAGCAGCTTAGAGGTAGGGACAGGGGGCCGTGGTGAGCAGTTCTTC.

The chain joins TRBV7-2 to TRBJ1-4, with a weak D call TRBD1 (5 bases). This CDR3 is 17 amino acids long. CDR1 SGHTA and CDR2 FQGNSA come from the germline V gene. The germline V and J ends were trimmed by 2 bases and 0 bases, with 13 bases remaining between them. As DNA, the CDR3 is TGTGCCAGCAGCTTAAGTGGGGCTGGTGCAACTAATGAAAAACTGTTTTTT. Residues: CASSLSGAGATNEKLFF.

J is TRBJ2-5 and V is TRBV5-8, with D perhaps TRBD1 (5 bases). Germline CDR1 is SGHTS and CDR2 is YDEGEE. This CDR3 region has 16 residues. Trimming pared 4 bases from V and 2 bases from J, leaving 18 bases between. CDR3 bases: TGTGCCAGCAGCATAAGTCAGGGCTTGACTCAAGAGACCCAGTACTTC. This codes for CASSISQGLTQETQYF.

The chain links TRBV2 to TRBJ2-1; 9 positions agree with TRBD1. Germline loops: CDR1 SNHLY, CDR2 FYNNEI. The CDR3 runs 15 residues. Trimming took 8 bases from V and 2 from J; bases not matched to a gene: 7. CDR3 loop: CASGTGSDPYNEQFF. The CDR3 DNA sequence: TGTGCCAGCGGGACAGGGTCGGACCCCTACAATGAGCAGTTCTTC. The whole variable domain, remainder taken from reference TRBV2 and TRBJ2-1, is EPEVTQTPSHQVTQMGQEVILRCVPISNHLYFYWYRQILGQKVEFLVSFYNNEISEKSEIFDDQFSVERPDGSNFTLKIRSTKLEDSAMYFCASGTGSDPYNEQFFGPGTRLTVL.

This chain connects TRBV7-9 to TRBJ2-5; 7 positions match TRBD1. The CDR3 loop spans 14 amino acids. V dropped 7 bases and J dropped 7; count of bases not matched to a gene: 12. Looked up from germline, CDR1 is SEHNR and CDR2 is FQNEAQ (reference sequence). In nucleotides, the CDR3 is TGTGCCAGCACGCAGAATACAGGGGAAGGGACCCAGTACTTC. It specifies CASTQNTGEGTQYF.